A selection of T cell receptor beta chains follows, all from one sample in a study of spatial heterogeneity in lung cancer. TCRdb analysed the 5' RACE reads with MiXCR anew, one entry per CDR3 protein. The sample gives more than 10,000 distinct CDR3 sequences, around 5% of which show up once; more than 35% is in the top ten. The sequences come from lung tumor tissue, collected at surgery. The receptor set was obtained from a male donor with early-stage non-small cell lung cancer. Both conserved end residues are part of each CDR3. The D gene is left open where the match is weak. A clone size is listed for some rows: how often the clone was seen (once, few, many), or a class if it is expanded.

size,V,D,J,DNA,CDR3
many,TRBV13,-,TRBJ2-1,TGTGCCAGCAGCTTTGGGCCGCACAATGAGCAGTTCTTC,CASSFGPHNEQFF
many,TRBV7-2,-,TRBJ1-5,TGTGCCAGCAGCCGACAATCGTTAGATAGCAATCAGCCCCAGCATTTT,CASSRQSLDSNQPQHF
many,TRBV18,-,TRBJ1-1,TGTGCCAGCTCACCACTCGGGGCCCAGATGAACACTGAAGCTTTCTTT,CASSPLGAQMNTEAFF
many,TRBV19,-,TRBJ1-2,TGTGCCAGTCGGGACGTAGGATATGGCTACACCTTC,CASRDVGYGYTF
many,TRBV18,TRBD1,TRBJ1-5,TGTGCCAGCTCACCAGCGGACAGGGCCAATCAGCCCCAGCATTTT,CASSPADRANQPQHF
many,TRBV20-1,TRBD2,TRBJ2-7,TGCAGTGCTATGACCGGGGGGAGCTCCTACGAGCAGTACTTC,CSAMTGGSSYEQYF
many,TRBV4-3,-,TRBJ2-3,TGCGCCAGCAGCCAAGATCGTTGGGGGGGCGTAGCAGATACGCAGTATTTT,CASSQDRWGGVADTQYF
many,TRBV6-2/TRBV6-3,-,TRBJ1-1,TGTGCCAGCAGTTACTTCATTACAGGGAGCTTCCCGAACACTGAAGCTTTCTTT,CASSYFITGSFPNTEAFF
medium-sized,TRBV13,-,TRBJ2-5,TGTGCCAGCAGCCCCTACCGGGAGACCCAGTACTTC,CASSPYRETQYF
many,TRBV6-1,TRBD1,TRBJ1-1,TGTGCCAGCAGTGAACCGGGACAGGGAAACACTGAAGCTTTCTTT,CASSEPGQGNTEAFF
medium-sized,TRBV10-3,-,TRBJ2-1,TGTGCCATCAGTGTTGAGACCCCTGATGATGAGCAGTTCTTC,CAISVETPDDEQFF
many,TRBV29-1,-,TRBJ1-4,TGCAGCGTGGACCGGGACTCTCACGGGGAAAAACTGTTTTTT,CSVDRDSHGEKLFF
many,TRBV12-3/TRBV12-4,TRBD1,TRBJ2-1,TGTGCCAGCAGCCTTCATCAGGGGGCGGGGAATGAGCAGTTCTTC,CASSLHQGAGNEQFF
medium-sized,TRBV12-3/TRBV12-4,-,TRBJ1-1,TGTGCCAGCAGTTTAGCGGGTGGCAGCAACACTGAAGCTTTCTTT,CASSLAGGSNTEAFF
once,TRBV5-5,-,TRBJ2-7,TGTGCCAGCAGTTGGTCAGCGAACTACGAGCAGTACTTC,CASSWSANYEQYF
many,TRBV20-1,TRBD1,TRBJ2-1,TGCAGTGCGGCGGACAGGGGGTATTACAATGAGCAGTTCTTC,CSAADRGYYNEQFF
many,TRBV24-1,-,TRBJ1-5,TGTGCCACCAGTGATGGGGGGGGGCAGGGGTATCAGCCCCAGCATTTT,CATSDGGGQGYQPQHF
-,TRBV6-4,-,TRBJ1-3,TGTGCCAGCAGAGAAGACAGCGGCTCTGGAAACACCATATATTTT,CASREDSGSGNTIYF
many,TRBV4-3,TRBD2,TRBJ2-5,TGCGCCAGCAGCCAACAACCTCTTACTAGCGGAGGGCAAGAGACCCAGTACTTC,CASSQQPLTSGGQETQYF
many,TRBV5-1,-,TRBJ2-6,TGCGCCAGCAGCCCCACCCTCTTGGGCTCTGGGGCCAACGTCCTGACTTTC,CASSPTLLGSGANVLTF
many,TRBV29-1,TRBD1,TRBJ1-5,TGCAGCGTCCGCGGGACAGGGGTCCATCAGCCCCAGCATTTT,CSVRGTGVHQPQHF
many,TRBV6-6,-,TRBJ2-3,TGTGCCAGCAGTAAACAGGGTTCTAGCACAGATACGCAGTATTTT,CASSKQGSSTDTQYF
-,TRBV7-2,-,TRBJ2-3,TGTGCCAGCAGCCTAGAGGGACTCCCTCAGAGTACGCAGTATTTT,CASSLEGLPQSTQYF
many,TRBV19,-,TRBJ2-1,TGTGCCAGTAGTATACGCCTGACCTCCTACAATGAGCAGTTCTTC,CASSIRLTSYNEQFF
many,TRBV4-1,-,TRBJ1-3,TGCGCCAGCAGCCAAGATTGGGGGCTTGGAAACACCATATATTTT,CASSQDWGLGNTIYF
many,TRBV7-2,-,TRBJ2-1,TGTGCCAGCAGCTCCGGGGTGGAGCAGTTCTTC,CASSSGVEQFF
-,TRBV6-2/TRBV6-3,-,TRBJ2-1,TGTGCCAGCAGCTCACGTATGATTAGGTCCTACAATGAGCAGTTCTTC,CASSSRMIRSYNEQFF
many,TRBV7-9,TRBD1,TRBJ2-3,TGTGCCAGCATGACAGGGGGTAATACAGATACGCAGTATTTT,CASMTGGNTDTQYF
few,TRBV12-3/TRBV12-4,-,TRBJ2-5,TGTGCCAGCAGTTTTAGTTGGAAGCCGGGGGAGACCCAGTACTTC,CASSFSWKPGETQYF
many,TRBV20-1,TRBD2,TRBJ2-1,TGCAGTGCTCCCCGACTAGCGGGAAGGAATGAGCAGTTCTTC,CSAPRLAGRNEQFF
few,TRBV4-3,TRBD2,TRBJ2-5,TGCGCCAGCAGCCAAATCGGGAGGATCTTCGGGGAGACCCAGTACTTC,CASSQIGRIFGETQYF
-,TRBV28,-,TRBJ1-2,TGTGCCAGCAGCCGGATAACAGGAACTAACTATGGCTACACCTTC,CASSRITGTNYGYTF
many,TRBV7-8,-,TRBJ2-4,TGTGCCAGCAGCCCGAGGCCCATTTTGGACGCGAGCAAAAACATTCAGTACTTC,CASSPRPILDASKNIQYF
many,TRBV12-3/TRBV12-4,-,TRBJ2-6,TGTGCCAGCACTTCCTTCGGCCCTGGGGCCAACGTCCTGACTTTC,CASTSFGPGANVLTF
many,TRBV12-3/TRBV12-4,-,TRBJ2-3,TGTGCCAGTGGGACGGGGACTAGCACAGATACGCAGTATTTT,CASGTGTSTDTQYF
many,TRBV4-2,-,TRBJ1-5,TGTGCCAGCAGCCAAGATCCAGAGGGATTGGCTAAGCCCCAGCATTTT,CASSQDPEGLAKPQHF
-,TRBV7-2,TRBD1,TRBJ1-5,TGTGCCAGCAGCGCTCAGGAGGGGGCGATGAATCAGCCCCAGCATTTT,CASSAQEGAMNQPQHF
many,TRBV27,-,TRBJ1-1,TGTGCCAGCAGTTTGGCCCCTTTTTGGAACACTGAAGCTTTCTTT,CASSLAPFWNTEAFF
many,TRBV12-3/TRBV12-4,-,TRBJ2-5,TGTGCCAGCAGTTTAACTACCGAGGGCCAAGAGACCCAGTACTTC,CASSLTTEGQETQYF
many,TRBV7-2,-,TRBJ1-1,TGTGCCAGCAGCCGCTCATCCATCCTAGACAGCGATGGAGCTTTCTTT,CASSRSSILDSDGAFF
many,TRBV20-1,-,TRBJ2-3,TGCAGTGCTAGAGTCAAAAACTTAAGCCTCACAGATACGCAGTATTTT,CSARVKNLSLTDTQYF
many,TRBV11-3,-,TRBJ2-3,TGTGCCAGCAGCTCGGATTCGGGGTTGGCGCAGTATTTT,CASSSDSGLAQYF
many,TRBV2,-,TRBJ2-1,TGTGCCAGCAGTGACATGTCGGTTGAGCAGTTCTTC,CASSDMSVEQFF
many,TRBV2,-,TRBJ1-5,TGTGCCAGCAGTGGGACTGGGGGGGCTGAGCAGCCCCAGCATTTT,CASSGTGGAEQPQHF
many,TRBV3-1,TRBD1,TRBJ1-2,TGTGCCAGCGGTCGACAGGGGGCGATGGACTATGGCTACACCTTC,CASGRQGAMDYGYTF
few,TRBV9,TRBD1,TRBJ2-5,TGTGCCAGCAGCAAGGGGACAGCACAAGAGACCCAGTACTTC,CASSKGTAQETQYF
many,TRBV28,-,TRBJ2-2,TGTGCCAGCAACACGCAGGCTACCGGGGAGCTGTTTTTT,CASNTQATGELFF
many,TRBV7-6,-,TRBJ1-5,TGTGCCAGCAGCTTAATGGGGGGCACAAATCAGCCCCAGCATTTT,CASSLMGGTNQPQHF
medium-sized,TRBV5-6,TRBD2,TRBJ2-1,TGTGCCAGCAGCTCTCCGGGACTACCTTACAATGAGCAGTTCTTC,CASSSPGLPYNEQFF
many,TRBV7-3,TRBD1,TRBJ1-2,TGTGCCAGCAGCCCGACTGGACAGGGACGATATGGCTACACCTTC,CASSPTGQGRYGYTF
many,TRBV20-1,-,TRBJ2-3,TGCAGTGCTAGAAGGCAGGTTAGCACAGATACGCAGTATTTT,CSARRQVSTDTQYF